One and the same sample provided the 19 T cell receptor beta chains below, sequenced in a study of human T cells and chemical hapten exposure. In TCRdb, the RACE reads were re-called with MiXCR into one record per CDR3 protein. Of 150,000 to 200,000 distinct CDR3 sequences in the sample, 14% are singletons; the top ten hold about 1.7%. Time point denoted: patch test 1, 2 weeks after DPC sensitization. Treatment reported: therapeutic diphenylcyclopropenone sensitization with weekly scalp DPC. This material consisted of whole blood, taken in connection with sensitization to the hapten diphenylcyclopropenone (DPC). The receptors were sampled from a woman in her 30s with alopecia areata. Some clones in this sample may be carry-over from other donors' samples.

The chain uses TRBV28 and TRBJ2-7; TRBD1 matches 8 bases. J was trimmed by 7 bases and V by 5 bases; bases with no gene match: 13. The length of the CDR3 is 15 residues. Germline CDR1 is MDHEN and CDR2 is SYDVKM. The CDR3 protein is CASSIQSGGRREQYF. In DNA form, the CDR3 reads TGTGCCAGCAGTATCCAATCAGGGGGCCGTAGGGAGCAGTACTTC.

This clonotype showed up just once. The rearrangement links TRBV5-4 to TRBJ1-6; 8 bases are shared with TRBD1. The CDR3 extends over 15 amino acids. V shed 4 bases, J shed 10 bases, and the junction held 10 bases outside the gene matches. From germline, CDR1 is SGHNT and CDR2 YYREEE (reference sequence). The CDR3 region is CASSAGQGGLSPLHF. The CDR3 coding sequence is TGTGCCAGCAGCGCTGGACAGGGAGGTCTGTCACCCCTCCACTTT.

V usage is TRBV4-1 and J usage is TRBJ1-3; D gene ambiguous. V was clipped by 4 bases and J by 4 bases, with 14 bases between them. The CDR3 consists of 15 residues. The germline CDR1 and CDR2 sequences are MGHRA and YSYEKL. CDR3 in DNA: TGCGCCAGCAGCCCCAGTCTGGTGCGAGGAAACACCATATATTTT. It codes for CASSPSLVRGNTIYF.

This clonotype was detected ten times or more. The chain links TRBV7-9 to TRBJ2-2; tentative D call: TRBD1 (5 bases). The CDR3 runs to 13 residues. CDR1 is SEHNR and CDR2 is FQNEAQ in the germline V gene (reference sequence). Trimming cost V 7 bases and J 6 bases, with 12 bases left between them. This CDR3 is CASTTPGSGELFF. For the CDR3, the DNA is TGTGCCAGCACCACTCCAGGGTCCGGGGAGCTGTTTTTT.

This rearrangement joins TRBV6-5 to TRBJ2-1; D is ambiguous. Germline CDR1 MNHEY, CDR2 SVGAGI. V was pared by 2 bases and J by 5 bases, with 7 bases between. This CDR3 region has 13 residues. This chain's CDR3 is CASSYLINNEQFF. The CDR3 bases are TGTGCCAGCAGTTACCTTATAAACAATGAGCAGTTCTTC.

V usage is TRBV10-3 and J usage is TRBJ2-1; 9 positions match TRBD2. The CDR3 length is 13 residues. Germline lookup yields CDR1 ENHRY and CDR2 SYGVKD. V lost 10 bases to trimming and J lost 10 bases; unmatched junction nucleotides: 11. The CDR3 DNA reads as TGTGCCACCAAGCGGGAGGCGGCGGGGGAGCAGTTCTTC. It codes for CATKREAAGEQFF.

This chain uses TRBV28 with TRBJ1-2; TRBD1 aligns across 12 bases. V lost 4 bases, J lost 6 bases, and 12 bases stayed unmatched. Germline loops: CDR1 MDHEN, CDR2 SYDVKM. This CDR3 comprises 17 residues. CDR3 in DNA: TGTGCCAGCAGTTCCTACGCCGGGACAGGGGGCGTGGATGGCTACACCTTC. Protein: CASSSYAGTGGVDGYTF.

The V gene is TRBV3-1, the J gene TRBJ2-5; D gene uncertain. Germline V lookup: CDR1 LGHDT, CDR2 YNNKEL (reference sequence). Trimming removed 0 bases at V and 4 bases at J, with 3 bases between. The CDR3 covers 12 residues. The CDR3 reads CASSQERETQYF. As DNA, the CDR3 is TGTGCCAGCAGCCAAGAGCGAGAGACCCAGTACTTC.

The V and J genes are TRBV20-1 and TRBJ2-1; 9 nucleotides align to TRBD1. The germline gives CDR1 DFQATT, CDR2 SNEGSKA (reference sequence). CDR3 size: 14 residues. The trim removed 7 bases at V and 9 bases at J, leaving 13 bases unmatched. CDR3 bases: TGCAGTGGTTCACAGGGGGCGCTTTTTCCTGAGCAGTTCTTC. Amino acid sequence: CSGSQGALFPEQFF.

The gene calls are TRBV7-9 and TRBJ2-2; 14 nucleotides agree with TRBD2. The trim removed 5 bases at V and 7 bases at J, leaving 3 bases unmatched. The CDR3 is 15 amino acids. Germline values: CDR1 SEHNR, CDR2 FQNEAQ (reference sequence). CDR3 loop: CASSPGLAGVGELFF. CDR3 in DNA: TGTGCCAGCAGCCCGGGACTAGCGGGAGTCGGGGAGCTGTTTTTT.

This clonotype was detected a few times. This chain connects TRBV30 to TRBJ2-4; weak D call: TRBD1 (6 bases). This CDR3 region has 13 residues. Germline V gives CDR1 GTSNPN, CDR2 SVGIG (reference sequence). Trimming took 4 bases from V and 9 from J, leaving 16 bases between them. In DNA, the CDR3 is TGTGCCTGGACCAACAGGGCGGCGGGCATTCAGTACTTC. The encoded protein is CAWTNRAAGIQYF.

The CDR3 here is CASSLDVDNSPLHF. The CDR3 DNA reads as TGTGCCAGCAGCTTAGATGTAGATAATTCACCCCTCCACTTT. V and J are TRBV7-9 and TRBJ1-6; D is uncertain. The CDR3 sequence is 14 residues long. Germline V gene data show CDR1 as SEHNR and CDR2 as FQNEAQ (reference sequence). V lost 1 base, J lost 5 bases, and 6 bases lay in between.

This clonotype was seen a handful of times. This chain uses TRBV25-1 with TRBJ1-4; 7 bases fit TRBD1. This CDR3 spans 15 amino acids. CDR1 MGHDK and CDR2 SYGVNS come from the germline V gene. Trimming cost V 1 base and J 5 bases; bases outside gene matches: 4. The CDR3 loop is CASSESGQINEKLFF. CDR3 DNA sequence: TGTGCCAGCAGTGAATCGGGACAGATAAATGAAAAACTGTTTTTT.

This clonotype was detected only a few times. The junction departs from germline at one end; a sequencing error may be responsible. This chain uses TRBV7-2 with TRBJ1-1; D might be TRBD1 (5 bases). The germline gives CDR1 SGHTA, CDR2 FQGNSA. The CDR3 spans 13 residues. In nucleotides, the CDR3 is TGTGTCAGCAGCCCGACAGCGAACACTGAAGCTTTCTTT. Translating gives CVSSPTANTEAFF.

The chain employs TRBV20-1 and TRBJ1-2; no clear D. V dropped 1 base and J dropped 2 bases, with 11 bases sitting between them. The length of the CDR3 is 14 residues. Germline CDR1 reads DFQATT; CDR2 reads SNEGSKA (reference sequence). The CDR3 nucleotides are TGCAGTGCTAGAGCAGCCAATACGAACTATGGCTACACCTTC. It is translated as CSARAANTNYGYTF.

The sample holds many counts of this clonotype. This rearrangement joins TRBV20-1 to TRBJ2-7; 9 bases match TRBD2. Unmatched junction bases numbered 16, after V lost 0 bases and J lost 7 bases. CDR1 DFQATT and CDR2 SNEGSKA come from the germline V gene (reference sequence). The CDR3 length is 17 residues. The CDR3 spells CSARDQAAGGRIREQYF. CDR3 nucleotide sequence: TGCAGTGCTAGAGATCAAGCAGCGGGAGGCCGAATCCGGGAGCAGTACTTC.

This clonotype was seen at least ten times. The gene calls are TRBV18 and TRBJ1-1; D is undetermined. The CDR3 extends over 11 amino acids. The V end was cut by 3 bases, the J end by 7 bases, with 6 bases between. Germline V gene data show CDR1 as KGHSH and CDR2 as LQKENI. CDR3 sequence (DNA): TGTGCCAGCTCACCGACGGGTGAAGCTTTCTTT. It specifies CASSPTGEAFF.

The chain uses TRBV20-1 and TRBJ1-1; maybe TRBD1 (5 bases). The CDR3 loop spans 14 amino acids. V was pared by 6 bases and J by 1 base, with 15 bases between. CDR1 and CDR2 (germline): DFQATT, SNEGSKA (reference sequence). The CDR3 coding sequence is TGCAGTGCACCCCTGGCAGGGAGGAACACTGAAGCTTTCTTT. Encoded protein: CSAPLAGRNTEAFF.

The table lists this clonotype with a few counts. The chain links TRBV4-1 to TRBJ1-2; D possibly corresponds to TRBD1 (6 bases). Trimming left V 8 bases short and J 4 bases short, with 14 bases between. The germline CDR1 and CDR2 sequences are MGHRA and YSYEKL. The length of the CDR3 is 13 residues. CDR3 bases: TGCGCCAGCTCCCCCGAACAGGGCTATGGCTACACCTTC. Its translation: CASSPEQGYGYTF.